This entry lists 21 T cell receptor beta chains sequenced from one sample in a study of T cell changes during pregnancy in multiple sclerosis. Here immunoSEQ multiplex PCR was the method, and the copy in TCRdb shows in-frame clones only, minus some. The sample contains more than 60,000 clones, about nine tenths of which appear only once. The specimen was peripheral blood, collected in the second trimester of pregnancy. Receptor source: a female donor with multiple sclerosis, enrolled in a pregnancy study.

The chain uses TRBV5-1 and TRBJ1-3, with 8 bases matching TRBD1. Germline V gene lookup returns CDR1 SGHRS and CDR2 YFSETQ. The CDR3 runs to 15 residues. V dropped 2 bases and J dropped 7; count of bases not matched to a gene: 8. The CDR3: CASSFLTGVGNTIYF. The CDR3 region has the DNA TGCGCCAGCAGCTTTTTGACAGGGGTTGGTAACACCATATATTTT.

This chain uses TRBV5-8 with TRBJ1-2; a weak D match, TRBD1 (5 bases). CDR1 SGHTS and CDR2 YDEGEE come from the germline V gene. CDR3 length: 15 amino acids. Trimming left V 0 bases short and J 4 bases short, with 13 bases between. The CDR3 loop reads CASSLDRQKIYGYTF. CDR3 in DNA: TGTGCCAGCAGCTTGGATCGACAGAAGATCTATGGCTACACCTTC.

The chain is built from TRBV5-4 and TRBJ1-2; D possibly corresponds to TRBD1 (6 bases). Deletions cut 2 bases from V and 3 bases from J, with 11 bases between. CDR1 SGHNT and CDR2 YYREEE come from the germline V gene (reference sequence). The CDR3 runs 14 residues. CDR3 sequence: CASSLQGDDYGYTF. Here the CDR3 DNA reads TGTGCCAGCAGCTTACAGGGTGACGACTATGGCTACACCTTC.

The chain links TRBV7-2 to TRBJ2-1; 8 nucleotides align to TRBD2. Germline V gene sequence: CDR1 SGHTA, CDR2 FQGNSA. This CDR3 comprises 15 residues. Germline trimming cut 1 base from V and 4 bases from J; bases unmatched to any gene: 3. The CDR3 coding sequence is TGTGCCAGCAGCTTAGATAGCGGGGTATACAATGAGCAGTTCTTC. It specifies CASSLDSGVYNEQFF.

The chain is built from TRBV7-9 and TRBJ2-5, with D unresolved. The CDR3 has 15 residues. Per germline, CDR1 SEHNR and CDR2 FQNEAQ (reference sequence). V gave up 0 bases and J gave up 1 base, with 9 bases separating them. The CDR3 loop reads CASSLAGSIQETQYF. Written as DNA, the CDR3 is TGTGCCAGCAGCTTAGCCGGGTCCATCCAAGAGACCCAGTACTTC.

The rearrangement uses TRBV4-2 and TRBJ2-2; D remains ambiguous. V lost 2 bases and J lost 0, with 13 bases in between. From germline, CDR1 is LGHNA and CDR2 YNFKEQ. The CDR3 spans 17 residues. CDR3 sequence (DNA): TGTGCCAGCAGCCAAAGTAGCCACTACACGAACACCGGGGAGCTGTTTTTT. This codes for CASSQSSHYTNTGELFF.

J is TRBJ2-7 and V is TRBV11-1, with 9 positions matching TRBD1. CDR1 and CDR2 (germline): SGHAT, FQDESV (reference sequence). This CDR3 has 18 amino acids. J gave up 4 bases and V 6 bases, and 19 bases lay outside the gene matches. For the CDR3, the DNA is TGTGCCAGCAGTTATTTCGGGGGACAGGGAAGAACAGAATACGAGCAGTACTTC. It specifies CASSYFGGQGRTEYEQYF.

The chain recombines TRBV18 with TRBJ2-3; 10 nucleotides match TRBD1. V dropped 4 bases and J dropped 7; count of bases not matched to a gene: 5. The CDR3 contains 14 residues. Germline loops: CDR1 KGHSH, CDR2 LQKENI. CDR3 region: CASSRGTGEYTQYF. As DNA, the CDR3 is TGTGCCAGCTCACGCGGGACAGGGGAATATACGCAGTATTTT. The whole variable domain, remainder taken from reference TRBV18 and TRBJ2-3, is NAGVMQNPRHLVRRRGQEARLRCSPMKGHSHVYWYRQLPEEGLKFMVYLQKENIIDESGMPKERFSAEFPKEGPSILRIQQVVRGDSAAYFCASSRGTGEYTQYFGPGTRLTVL.

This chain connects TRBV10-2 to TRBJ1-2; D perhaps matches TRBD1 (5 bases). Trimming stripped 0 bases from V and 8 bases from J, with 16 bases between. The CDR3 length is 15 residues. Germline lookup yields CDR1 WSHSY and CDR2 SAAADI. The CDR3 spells CASSESVRGASGYTF. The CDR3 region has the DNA TGCGCCAGCAGTGAGTCGGTAAGGGGCGCGTCCGGCTACACCTTC.

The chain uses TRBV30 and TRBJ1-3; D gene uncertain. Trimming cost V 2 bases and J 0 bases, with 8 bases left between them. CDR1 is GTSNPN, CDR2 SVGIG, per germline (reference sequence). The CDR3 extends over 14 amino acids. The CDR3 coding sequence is TGTGCCTGGAGTACGGGGTTCTCTGGAAACACCATATATTTT. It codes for CAWSTGFSGNTIYF. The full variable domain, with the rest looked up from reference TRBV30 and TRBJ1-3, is SQTIHQWPATLVQPVGSPLSLECTVEGTSNPNLYWYRQAAGRGLQLLFYSVGIGQISSEVPQNLSASRPQDRQFILSSKKLLLSDSGFYLCAWSTGFSGNTIYFGEGSWLTVV.

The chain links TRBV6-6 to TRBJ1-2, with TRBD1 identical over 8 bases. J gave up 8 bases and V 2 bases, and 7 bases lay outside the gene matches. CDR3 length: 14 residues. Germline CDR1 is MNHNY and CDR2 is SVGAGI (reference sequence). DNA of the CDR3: TGTGCCAGCAGTTACCGACTTGGGACAGGCGGCTACACCTTC. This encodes CASSYRLGTGGYTF.

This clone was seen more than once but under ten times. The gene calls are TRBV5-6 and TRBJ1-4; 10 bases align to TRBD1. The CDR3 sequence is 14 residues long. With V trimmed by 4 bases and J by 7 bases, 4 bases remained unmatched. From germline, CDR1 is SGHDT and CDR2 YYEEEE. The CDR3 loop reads CASSTGQGSEKLFF. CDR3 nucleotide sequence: TGTGCCAGCAGCACGGGACAGGGGAGTGAAAAACTGTTTTTT.

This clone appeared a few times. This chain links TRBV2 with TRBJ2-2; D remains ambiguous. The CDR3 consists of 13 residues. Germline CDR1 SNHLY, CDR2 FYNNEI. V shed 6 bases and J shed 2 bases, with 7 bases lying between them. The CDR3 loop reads CASRLSNTGELFF. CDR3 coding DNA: TGTGCCAGCAGACTCTCTAACACCGGGGAGCTGTTTTTT.

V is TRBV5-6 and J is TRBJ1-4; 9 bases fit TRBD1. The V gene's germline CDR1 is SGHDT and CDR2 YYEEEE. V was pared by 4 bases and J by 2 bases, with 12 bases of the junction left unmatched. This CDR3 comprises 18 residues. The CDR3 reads CASSPGQGRMVTNEKLFF. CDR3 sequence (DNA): TGTGCCAGCAGCCCCGGACAGGGGAGGATGGTGACTAATGAAAAACTGTTTTTT.

CDR3 region: CASSLRGKKQRDTQYF. The DNA for the CDR3 is TGTGCCAGCAGCTTAAGAGGTAAAAAGCAGAGGGATACGCAGTATTTT. The V and J genes are TRBV7-3 and TRBJ2-3; D gene ambiguous. CDR1 and CDR2 (germline): SGHTA, FQGTGA. The CDR3 contains 16 residues. Between the trimmed V and J ends, which lost 1 base and 6 bases, there was a span of 17 bases.

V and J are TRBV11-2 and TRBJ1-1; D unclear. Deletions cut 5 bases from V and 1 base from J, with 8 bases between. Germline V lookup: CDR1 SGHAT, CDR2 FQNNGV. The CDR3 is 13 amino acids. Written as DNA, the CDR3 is TGTGCCAGCAGCCCCACAGCGAACACTGAAGCTTTCTTT. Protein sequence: CASSPTANTEAFF.

CDR3 sequence reads: CASGDSKNIQYF. CDR3 sequence (DNA): TGCGCCAGCGGGGACAGCAAAAACATTCAGTACTTC. V gene TRBV5-1 combines with J gene TRBJ2-4, with 7 bases lining up with TRBD1. The CDR3 consists of 12 residues. CDR1 and CDR2 (germline): SGHRS, YFSETQ. With 7 bases clipped from V and 3 bases from J, the junction kept 1 base outside the gene matches. The full variable domain, in which reference TRBV5-1 and TRBJ2-4 provide the parts outside the CDR3, is KAGVTQTPRYLIKTRGQQVTLSCSPISGHRSVSWYQQTPGQGLQFLFEYFSETQRNKGNFPGRFSGRQFSNSRSEMNVSTLELGDSALYLCASGDSKNIQYFGAGTRLSVL.

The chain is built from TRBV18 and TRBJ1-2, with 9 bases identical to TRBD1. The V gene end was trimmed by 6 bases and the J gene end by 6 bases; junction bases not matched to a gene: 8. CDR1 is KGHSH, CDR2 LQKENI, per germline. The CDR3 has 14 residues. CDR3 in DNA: TGTGCCAGCTCGCCGGGGACAGGGAGTGATGGCTACACCTTC. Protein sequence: CASSPGTGSDGYTF. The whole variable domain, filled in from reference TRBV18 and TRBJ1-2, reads NAGVMQNPRHLVRRRGQEARLRCSPMKGHSHVYWYRQLPEEGLKFMVYLQKENIIDESGMPKERFSAEFPKEGPSILRIQQVVRGDSAAYFCASSPGTGSDGYTFGSGTRLTVV.

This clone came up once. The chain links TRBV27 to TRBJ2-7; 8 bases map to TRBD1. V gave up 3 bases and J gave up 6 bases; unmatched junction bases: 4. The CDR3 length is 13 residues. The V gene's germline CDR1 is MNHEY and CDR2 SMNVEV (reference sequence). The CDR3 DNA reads TGTGCCAGCAGTTTGTCCGGGACAGGCGAGCAGTACTTC. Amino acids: CASSLSGTGEQYF.

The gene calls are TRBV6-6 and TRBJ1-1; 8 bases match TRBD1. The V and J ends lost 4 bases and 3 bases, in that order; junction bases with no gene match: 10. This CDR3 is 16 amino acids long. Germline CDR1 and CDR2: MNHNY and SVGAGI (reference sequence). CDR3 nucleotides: TGTGCCAGCAGTTCCCCTTTAGCAGGGGGCCACACTGAAGCTTTCTTT. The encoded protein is CASSSPLAGGHTEAFF.

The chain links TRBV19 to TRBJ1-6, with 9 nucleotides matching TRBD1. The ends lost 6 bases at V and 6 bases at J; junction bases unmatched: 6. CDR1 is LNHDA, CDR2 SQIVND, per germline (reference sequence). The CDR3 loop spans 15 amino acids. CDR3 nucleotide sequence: TGTGCCAGTAGCCGGGACAGGGTTTTTAATTCACCCCTCCACTTT. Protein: CASSRDRVFNSPLHF. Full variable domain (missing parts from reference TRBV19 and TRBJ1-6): DGGITQSPKYLFRKEGQNVTLSCEQNLNHDAMYWYRQDPGQGLRLIYYSQIVNDFQKGDIAEGYSVSREKKESFPLTVTSAQKNPTAFYLCASSRDRVFNSPLHFGNGTRLTVT.